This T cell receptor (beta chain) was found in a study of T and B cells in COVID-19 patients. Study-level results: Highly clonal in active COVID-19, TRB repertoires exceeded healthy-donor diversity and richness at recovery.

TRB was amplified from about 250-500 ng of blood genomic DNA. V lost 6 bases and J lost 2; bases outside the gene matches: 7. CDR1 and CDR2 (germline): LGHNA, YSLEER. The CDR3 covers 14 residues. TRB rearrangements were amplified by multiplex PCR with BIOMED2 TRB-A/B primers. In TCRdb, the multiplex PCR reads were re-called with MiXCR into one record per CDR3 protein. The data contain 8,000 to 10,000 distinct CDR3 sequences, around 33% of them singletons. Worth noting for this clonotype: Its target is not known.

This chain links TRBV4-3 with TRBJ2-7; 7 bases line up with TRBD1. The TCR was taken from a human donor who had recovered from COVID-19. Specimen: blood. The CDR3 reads CASSPTGWAYEQYF. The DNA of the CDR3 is TGCGCCAGCAGTCCGACAGGGTGGGCCTACGAGCAGTACTTC.